The sequence of this T cell receptor (beta chain) was determined in a study of T cell responses to AZD1222 COVID-19 vaccine. The ends were cut back, 3 bases at V and 0 bases at J, with 9 bases in the middle. Germline CDR1 MNHNY, CDR2 SVGAGI (reference sequence). The CDR3 contains 15 residues. Notes on the study in general: Repertoire samples came only from after the peak T cell response.

Sequencing was performed with immunoSEQ multiplex PCR; in TCRdb, only in-frame clones are kept and a portion is missing. Of roughly 200,000 clones in the sample, roughly nine tenths are singletons; the top ten hold over 1.5%. A remark on this clone: Its antigen is unknown.

The starting material was peripheral blood, obtained 28 days after the second AZD1222 dose. The gene calls are TRBV6-6 and TRBJ1-3; D unresolved. The TCR was taken from an adult who received the AZD1222 COVID-19 vaccine. The CDR3 DNA sequence: TGTGCCAGCAGTTATGACACAACCTCTGGAAACACCATATATTTT. Translated: CASSYDTTSGNTIYF.